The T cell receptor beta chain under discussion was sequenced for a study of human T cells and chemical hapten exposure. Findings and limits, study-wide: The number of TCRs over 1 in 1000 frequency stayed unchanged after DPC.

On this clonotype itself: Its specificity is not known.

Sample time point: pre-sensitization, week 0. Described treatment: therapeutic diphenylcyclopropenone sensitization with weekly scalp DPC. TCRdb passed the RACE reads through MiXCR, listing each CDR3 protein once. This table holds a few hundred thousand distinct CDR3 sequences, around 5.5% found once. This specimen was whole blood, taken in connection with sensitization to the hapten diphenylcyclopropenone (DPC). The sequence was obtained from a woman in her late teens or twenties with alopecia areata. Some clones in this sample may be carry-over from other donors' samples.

The CDR3 DNA reads as TGTGCCATCAGTGAGTCGTCGGGGACGGATAACTATGGCTACACCTTC. This sequence encodes CAISESSGTDNYGYTF. The chain combines TRBV10-3 with TRBJ1-2; D is possibly TRBD1 (5 bases). There are 16 residues in the CDR3. CDR1 and CDR2 (germline): ENHRY, SYGVKD. Trimming removed 0 bases at V and 1 base at J, with 12 bases between.